These 21 T cell receptor beta chains were all obtained from the same sample, sequenced in a study of human thymus T cells. The protocol was immunoSEQ multiplex PCR, while the TCRdb copy is restricted to in-frame clones and leaves out a portion. This sample has tens of thousands of clones, with about 93% found just once. The sequenced sample consisted of blood. These receptors were collected from a boy in the first two years of life with a congenital heart defect but otherwise immunologically healthy.

This clone came up a few times. This sequence joins TRBV6-5 and TRBJ1-5; D gene ambiguous. CDR1 and CDR2 (germline): MNHEY, SVGAGI. CDR3 length equals 15 residues. The V end lost 0 bases, the J end lost 0 bases, and 6 bases lay between the germline ends. The CDR3 bases are TGTGCCAGCAGTTACTCGAGAGCTAGCAATCAGCCCCAGCATTTT. Translated: CASSYSRASNQPQHF.

The rearrangement uses TRBV28 and TRBJ1-5, with unresolved D. Germline V CDR1 and CDR2: MDHEN, SYDVKM. The V end was cut by 6 bases, the J end by 4 bases, with 7 bases between. The CDR3 has 12 residues. The CDR3 protein is CASRRQNQPQHF. CDR3 sequence (DNA): TGTGCCAGCAGGAGGCAAAATCAGCCCCAGCATTTT.

V is TRBV19 and J is TRBJ2-6; D is possibly TRBD1 (6 bases). CDR3 length equals 15 residues. Deletions cut 4 bases from V and 3 bases from J, with 10 bases between. In germline, CDR1 is LNHDA, CDR2 SQIVND (reference sequence). The CDR3 sequence is CASSNTGRGANVLTF. CDR3 coding DNA: TGTGCCAGTAGTAATACAGGGCGTGGGGCCAACGTCCTGACTTTC.

The chain carries TRBV19 and TRBJ2-7; a weak D match, TRBD2 (6 bases). Trimming took off 1 base at V and 3 bases at J, with 7 bases between the two ends. Per the germline V gene, CDR1 is LNHDA and CDR2 is SQIVND (reference sequence). This CDR3 region has 13 residues. The CDR3 sequence: CASSIAGVYEQYF. CDR3 nucleotides: TGTGCCAGTAGTATAGCGGGAGTCTACGAGCAGTACTTC. The entire variable domain, with the rest obtained from reference TRBV19 and TRBJ2-7, is as follows: DGGITQSPKYLFRKEGQNVTLSCEQNLNHDAMYWYRQDPGQGLRLIYYSQIVNDFQKGDIAEGYSVSREKKESFPLTVTSAQKNPTAFYLCASSIAGVYEQYFGPGTRLTVT.

The chain employs TRBV28 and TRBJ2-7; D not certain. The V end lost 7 bases, the J end lost 3 bases, and 7 bases lay between the germline ends. The CDR3 has 11 residues. The germline V gene encodes CDR1 MDHEN and CDR2 SYDVKM. DNA of the CDR3: TGTGCCAGCAAAGCCGGCTACGAGCAGTACTTC. Translation: CASKAGYEQYF.

V and J are TRBV18 and TRBJ1-3; 7 nucleotides agree with TRBD1. The CDR3 covers 15 residues. J was trimmed by 2 bases and V by 3 bases; bases with no gene match: 4. Per germline, CDR1 KGHSH and CDR2 LQKENI. As DNA, the CDR3 is TGTGCCAGCTCACCCGCGCAGGGGGCTGGAAACACCATATATTTT. Its translation: CASSPAQGAGNTIYF.

This sequence joins TRBV19 and TRBJ2-1, with 11 bases lining up with TRBD2. The CDR3 loop spans 13 amino acids. V lost 3 bases, J lost 9 bases, and 1 base stayed unmatched. The germline V gene encodes CDR1 LNHDA and CDR2 SQIVND (reference sequence). The CDR3 reads CASSIGLAGEQFF. Here the CDR3 DNA reads TGTGCCAGTAGTATCGGACTAGCGGGTGAGCAGTTCTTC.

This clone came up once. The chain carries TRBV28 and TRBJ1-5; a possible D gene is TRBD1 (5 bases). Looked up from germline, CDR1 is MDHEN and CDR2 is SYDVKM. V lost 2 bases to trimming and J lost 6 bases, with 11 bases between them. The CDR3 sequence is 14 residues long. The CDR3 loop is CASSLITGRQPQHF. The CDR3 DNA sequence: TGTGCCAGCAGTTTAATAACAGGTCGTCAGCCCCAGCATTTT.

The sample holds one count of this clone. CDR3 bases: TGCGCCAGCAGCTTCCGAGCGGGAGCGACGGATGAGCAGTTCTTC. It specifies CASSFRAGATDEQFF. The chain is built from TRBV5-1 and TRBJ2-1, with 8 bases matching TRBD2. V was pared by 2 bases and J by 8 bases, with 9 bases of the junction left unmatched. The CDR3 covers 15 residues. The V gene's germline CDR1 is SGHRS and CDR2 YFSETQ.

J is TRBJ2-7 and V is TRBV7-2, with no clear D. The CDR3 is 16 amino acids. CDR1 and CDR2 from the germline V gene are SGHTA and FQGNSA. V shed 2 bases and J shed 0 bases, with 14 bases lying between them. CDR3 coding DNA: TGTGCCAGCAGCTTAAGAGAACCCCTAAGCTCCTACGAGCAGTACTTC. Protein product: CASSLREPLSSYEQYF.

This clone was counted a few times. V usage is TRBV7-9 and J usage is TRBJ1-1, with D hard to call. Germline-derived CDR1 and CDR2 are SEHNR and FQNEAQ (reference sequence). This CDR3 is 12 amino acids long. Trimming removed 2 bases at V and 11 bases at J, with 12 bases between. CDR3 coding DNA: TGTGCCAGCAGCTTAATATCCGGGGAGGCTTTCTTT. Translated: CASSLISGEAFF.

This chain connects TRBV4-2 to TRBJ2-5, with 7 bases identical to TRBD2. V trimming: 2 bases; J trimming: 5 bases; junction bases outside the gene matches: 8. The CDR3 has 15 amino acids. Germline CDR1 LGHNA, CDR2 YNFKEQ. In nucleotides, the CDR3 is TGTGCCAGCAGCCAACGGGGAGGGAAGGGGGAGACCCAGTACTTC. As protein: CASSQRGGKGETQYF.

The J gene is TRBJ1-1, the V gene TRBV6-5; tentative D call: TRBD1 (5 bases). From germline, CDR1 is MNHEY and CDR2 SVGAGI. Trimming pared 0 bases from V and 0 bases from J, leaving 5 bases between. This CDR3 contains 14 residues. The CDR3, as DNA: TGTGCCAGCAGTTACTCGGGGGTGAACACTGAAGCTTTCTTT. Translating it yields CASSYSGVNTEAFF.

This chain uses TRBV6-1 with TRBJ1-1; a possible D gene is TRBD1 (5 bases). CDR3 size: 14 residues. Trimming left V 7 bases short and J 1 base short, with 13 bases between. Germline CDR1 and CDR2: MNHNS and SASEGT. The CDR3 loop reads CASTRTGGNTEAFF. In nucleotides, the CDR3 is TGTGCCAGCACTCGAACGGGGGGGAACACTGAAGCTTTCTTT.

The J gene is TRBJ2-3, the V gene TRBV6-5, with TRBD1 identical over 8 bases. The CDR3 contains 13 residues. V shed 9 bases and J 1 base; nucleotides not matched to a gene: 3. CDR1 and CDR2 (germline): MNHEY, SVGAGI. The CDR3: CASGDRRTDTQYF. The CDR3 DNA sequence: TGTGCCAGTGGGGACAGGCGCACAGATACGCAGTATTTT.

The chain carries TRBV10-2 and TRBJ1-2, with D perhaps TRBD1 (6 bases). CDR1 and CDR2 from the germline V gene are WSHSY and SAAADI. The CDR3 spans 15 residues. Trimming pared 0 bases from V and 4 bases from J, leaving 12 bases between. Here the CDR3 reads CASSESNGQIYGYTF. The CDR3 DNA reads as TGCGCCAGCAGTGAGTCGAATGGACAGATCTATGGCTACACCTTC.

This chain joins TRBV10-3 and TRBJ2-3; 11 nucleotides match TRBD1. CDR3 length: 15 residues. CDR1 is ENHRY and CDR2 is SYGVKD in the germline V gene. Trimming cost V 0 bases and J 4 bases; bases outside gene matches: 0. The CDR3 sequence: CAISESDRGPDTQYF. In DNA, the CDR3 is TGTGCCATCAGTGAGTCGGACAGGGGGCCAGATACGCAGTATTTT.

The chain links TRBV5-5 to TRBJ2-7; tentative D call: TRBD2 (6 bases). From germline, CDR1 is SGHKS and CDR2 YYEKEE (reference sequence). Trimming removed 0 bases at V and 2 bases at J, with 12 bases between. There are 15 residues in the CDR3. The CDR3 region is CASSLGASAPYEQYF. CDR3 in DNA: TGTGCCAGCAGCTTGGGAGCTAGCGCGCCCTACGAGCAGTACTTC.

The V and J genes are TRBV27 and TRBJ2-7; D uncertain. From germline, CDR1 is MNHEY and CDR2 SMNVEV (reference sequence). Between the trimmed V and J ends, which lost 3 bases and 4 bases, there was a span of 16 bases. This CDR3 is 15 amino acids long. The CDR3 DNA follows: TGTGCCAGCAGTTTGGGCCCTCCCCGGGCTTACGAGCAGTACTTC. Translation gives CASSLGPPRAYEQYF.

The chain couples TRBV30 to TRBJ1-2; tentatively, D is TRBD1 (5 bases). V lost 0 bases and J lost 1, with 12 bases in between. Germline assignment: CDR1 GTSNPN and CDR2 SVGIG (reference sequence). CDR3 length: 15 residues. DNA of the CDR3: TGTGCCTGGAGTGTAAATCGGCAGGGTAACTATGGCTACACCTTC. This gives the protein CAWSVNRQGNYGYTF.

V gene TRBV10-2 combines with J gene TRBJ1-2; no reliable D call. The CDR3 runs 14 residues. Germline CDR1 is WSHSY and CDR2 is SAAADI. V was shortened by 4 bases and J by 2 bases, with 11 bases between the two germline ends. The CDR3, as DNA: TGCGCCAGCAGTGCGAGCAACAGAAACTATGGCTACACCTTC. Translated: CASSASNRNYGYTF.